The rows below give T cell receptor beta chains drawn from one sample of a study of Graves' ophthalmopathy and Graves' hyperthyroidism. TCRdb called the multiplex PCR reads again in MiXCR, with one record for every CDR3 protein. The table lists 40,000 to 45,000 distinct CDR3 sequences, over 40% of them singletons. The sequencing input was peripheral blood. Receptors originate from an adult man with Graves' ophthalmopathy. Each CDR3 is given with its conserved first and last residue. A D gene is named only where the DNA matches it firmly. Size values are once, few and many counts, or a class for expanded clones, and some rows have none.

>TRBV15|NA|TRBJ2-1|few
TGTGCCACCAGCAGAGTCGCGAAGCTGGATGAGCAGTTCTTC
CATSRVAKLDEQFF
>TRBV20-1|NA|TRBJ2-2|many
TGCAGTGCCAGCCTAGGGGTCGGGGAGCTGTTTTTT
CSASLGVGELFF
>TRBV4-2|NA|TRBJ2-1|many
TGTGCCAGCAGCCAAGATAAGGGGCGTATGTATGAGCAGTTCTTC
CASSQDKGRMYEQFF
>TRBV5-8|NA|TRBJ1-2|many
TGTGCCAGCAGCTTGTGGAGGGTCGGCTATGGCTACACCTTC
CASSLWRVGYGYTF
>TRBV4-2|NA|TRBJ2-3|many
TGTGCCAGCAGCCGGACGGGTCTAGTTTCCGATACGCAGTATTTT
CASSRTGLVSDTQYF
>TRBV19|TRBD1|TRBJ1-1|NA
TGTGCCAGTAGGATACAGGGGAGCACTGAAGCTTTCTTT
CASRIQGSTEAFF
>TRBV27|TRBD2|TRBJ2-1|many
TGTGCCAGCAGTCCCGTAGCGGGGCAGCAGTTCTTC
CASSPVAGQQFF
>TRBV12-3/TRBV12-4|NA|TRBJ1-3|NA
TGTGCCAGCAGTTTAGCCGTTGGGGGGGTCGGAAACACCATATATTTT
CASSLAVGGVGNTIYF
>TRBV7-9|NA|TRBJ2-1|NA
TGTGCCAGCAGCTCGGGACTGAATGAGCAGTTCTTC
CASSSGLNEQFF
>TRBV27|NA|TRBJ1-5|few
TGTGCCAGCAGTTTATTTTACGGGGGCAATCAGCCCCAGCATTTT
CASSLFYGGNQPQHF
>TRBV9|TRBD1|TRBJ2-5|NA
TGTGCCAGCAGTACCGGGACAGGGGGCCAAGAGACCCAGTACTTC
CASSTGTGGQETQYF
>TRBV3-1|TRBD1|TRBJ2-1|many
TGTGCCAGCAGCCGGGACAGGGTTGTTGATGAGCAGTTCTTC
CASSRDRVVDEQFF